Listed below are T cell receptor beta chains from one sample, sequenced in a study of shared clonotypes between healthy human individuals. Using immunoSEQ multiplex PCR, the repertoire was profiled, and TCRdb retains in-frame clones only, with some absent. This table holds 2 million to 2.5 million clones, roughly 92% found once. Sample: naive CD4+ T cells from PBMCs. The receptors come from a young man in good health. Some clones in this sample may be carry-over from other donors' samples. Each CDR3 is given with its conserved first and last residue. D genes are given only for firm matches. Part of the rows lack a size; the others show once, few, many or a class for expanded clones.

>.|.|TRBJ2-5|TRBV7-7
CASSSARGEETQYF
TGTGCCAGCAGCTCCGCCCGGGGCGAAGAGACCCAGTACTTC
>.|.|TRBJ2-5|TRBV5-1
CASSLEVSGGETQYF
TGCGCCAGCAGCTTGGAGGTCAGCGGAGGGGAGACCCAGTACTTC
>few|.|TRBJ1-1|TRBV28
CATRDQRSTEAFF
TGTGCCACCAGGGACCAAAGGAGTACTGAAGCTTTCTTT
>.|TRBD2|TRBJ2-1|TRBV9
CASSGNRLAPNNEQFF
TGTGCCAGCAGCGGTAACAGACTAGCGCCGAACAATGAGCAGTTCTTC
>.|TRBD2|TRBJ2-1|TRBV5-1
CASSLEVASGRSYNEQFF
TGCGCCAGCAGCTTGGAAGTGGCTAGCGGGAGGTCGTACAATGAGCAGTTCTTC
>.|.|TRBJ2-7|TRBV6-5
CASSYSQAFSYEQYF
TGTGCCAGCAGTTACTCACAGGCCTTCTCCTACGAGCAGTACTTC
>.|.|TRBJ2-5|TRBV5-4
CASSFGPTGQETQYF
TGTGCCAGCAGCTTCGGGCCGACCGGGCAAGAGACCCAGTACTTC
>.|.|TRBJ2-1|TRBV7-2
CATAPSSYNEQFF
TGTGCCACCGCACCGAGCTCCTACAATGAGCAGTTCTTC
>once|TRBD1|TRBJ2-1|TRBV5-1
CASSLGPYRGRYNEQFF
TGCGCCAGCAGCCTGGGCCCTTACAGGGGGCGTTACAATGAGCAGTTCTTC
>.|.|TRBJ2-3|TRBV4-2
CASSRGDGGSVPDTQYF
TGTGCCAGCAGCCGGGGAGACGGCGGGTCTGTGCCAGATACGCAGTATTTT
>.|.|TRBJ2-5|TRBV27
CASSGRIQETQYF
TGTGCCAGCAGCGGGCGGATCCAAGAGACCCAGTACTTC
>.|TRBD2|TRBJ2-7|TRBV7-2
CASSLTPSGRGYEQYF
TGTGCCAGCAGCTTAACCCCCAGCGGGAGAGGATACGAGCAGTACTTC
>once|.|TRBJ1-4|TRBV28
CASALPLGPQREKLFF
TGTGCCAGCGCCCTACCCCTGGGCCCCCAGCGGGAAAAACTGTTTTTT
>.|TRBD2|TRBJ2-1|TRBV5-1
CASSDRDYTYNEQFF
TGCGCCAGCAGCGACCGGGACTACACTTACAATGAGCAGTTCTTC
>once|.|TRBJ1-3|TRBV7-6
CASSPLTGNTIYF
TGTGCCAGCAGCCCCCTGACGGGAAACACCATATATTTT
>.|TRBD2|TRBJ2-2|TRBV7-9
CASSLREVTSGTSIGELFF
TGTGCCAGCAGCTTACGGGAGGTGACTAGCGGGACCTCCATCGGGGAGCTGTTTTTT
>.|.|TRBJ2-5|TRBV7-3
CASSWRGRGETQYF
TGTGCCAGCAGCTGGCGGGGGCGCGGGGAGACCCAGTACTTC
>.|TRBD1|TRBJ2-5|TRBV5-4
CASSRGTGSREQYF
TGTGCCAGCAGCCGCGGGACAGGGTCTCGGGAGCAGTACTTC
>once|.|TRBJ2-6|TRBV9
CASSVGGLNRSGANVLTF
TGTGCCAGCAGCGTAGGTGGCTTAAATCGCTCTGGGGCCAACGTCCTGACTTTC